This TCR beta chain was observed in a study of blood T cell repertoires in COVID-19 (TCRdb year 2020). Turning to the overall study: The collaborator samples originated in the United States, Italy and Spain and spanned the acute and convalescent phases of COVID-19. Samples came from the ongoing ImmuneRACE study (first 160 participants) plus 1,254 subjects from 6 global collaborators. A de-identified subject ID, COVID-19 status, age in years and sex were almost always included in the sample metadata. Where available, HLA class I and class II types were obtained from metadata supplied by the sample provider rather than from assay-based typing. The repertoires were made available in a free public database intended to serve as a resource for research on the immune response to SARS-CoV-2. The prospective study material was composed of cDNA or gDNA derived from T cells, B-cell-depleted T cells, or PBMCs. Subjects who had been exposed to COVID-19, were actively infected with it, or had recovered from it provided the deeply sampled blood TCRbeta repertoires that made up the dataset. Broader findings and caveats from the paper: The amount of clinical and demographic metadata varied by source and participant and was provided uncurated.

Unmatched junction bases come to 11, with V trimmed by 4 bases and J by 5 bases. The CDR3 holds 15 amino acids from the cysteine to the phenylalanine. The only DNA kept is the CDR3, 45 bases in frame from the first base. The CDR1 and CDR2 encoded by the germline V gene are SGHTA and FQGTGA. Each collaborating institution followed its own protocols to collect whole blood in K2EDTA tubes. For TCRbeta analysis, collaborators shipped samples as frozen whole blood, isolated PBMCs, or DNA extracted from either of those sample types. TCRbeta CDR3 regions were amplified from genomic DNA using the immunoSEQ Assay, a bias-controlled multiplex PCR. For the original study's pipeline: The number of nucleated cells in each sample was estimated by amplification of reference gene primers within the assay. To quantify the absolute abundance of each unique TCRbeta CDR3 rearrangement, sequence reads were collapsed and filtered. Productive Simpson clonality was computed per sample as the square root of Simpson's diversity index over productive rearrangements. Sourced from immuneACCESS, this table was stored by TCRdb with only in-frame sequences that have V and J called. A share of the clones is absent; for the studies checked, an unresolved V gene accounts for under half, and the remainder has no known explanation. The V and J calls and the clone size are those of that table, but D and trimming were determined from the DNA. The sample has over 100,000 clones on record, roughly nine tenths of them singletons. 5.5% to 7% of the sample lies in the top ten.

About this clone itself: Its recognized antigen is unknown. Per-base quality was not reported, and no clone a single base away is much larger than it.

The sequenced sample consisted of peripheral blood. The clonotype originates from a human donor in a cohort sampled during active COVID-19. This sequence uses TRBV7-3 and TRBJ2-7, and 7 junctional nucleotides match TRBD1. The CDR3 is CASSSPDRFIHEQYF. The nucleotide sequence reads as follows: TGTGCCAGCAGCTCCCCGGACAGGTTCATCCACGAGCAGTACTTC.